This is a list of T cell receptor beta chains from one sample in a study of blood T cell repertoires in COVID-19. TCRdb keeps only in-frame clones here, not all; method: immunoSEQ multiplex PCR. The table records about 190,000 clones, around 91% of them present only once. Sequencing was carried out using peripheral blood. These receptors were obtained from a man aged 45-60 years with acute or convalescent COVID-19. Each CDR3 is given with its conserved first and last residue. D genes are given only for firm matches. Clone sizes are given selectively: once, few, many, or a class where the clone is expanded.

J	length	size	D	V	DNA	CDR3
TRBJ1-1	14	once	-	TRBV30	TGTGCCTGGAATGGAAGGGGCGGGAACACTGAAGCTTTCTTT	CAWNGRGGNTEAFF
TRBJ2-5	17	-	-	TRBV7-9	TGTGCCAGCAGCTTAGGATCGGCGGGGAAGTACCAAGAGACCCAGTACTTC	CASSLGSAGKYQETQYF
TRBJ2-2	15	-	TRBD1	TRBV6-2/TRBV6-3	TGTGCCAGCAGTAGGGCACAGGGGAGTTCCGGGGAGCTGTTTTTT	CASSRAQGSSGELFF
TRBJ2-7	13	once	TRBD1	TRBV3-1/TRBV3-2	TGTGCCAGCAGTCGGACAGGGGGCTACGAGCAGTACTTC	CASSRTGGYEQYF
TRBJ2-3	15	-	-	TRBV5-1	TGCGCCAGCAGCTTGGTTGACAAAAGCACAGATACGCAGTATTTT	CASSLVDKSTDTQYF
TRBJ2-5	12	-	-	TRBV2	TGTGCCAGCAAGAACGAGGGAGAGACCCAGTACTTC	CASKNEGETQYF
TRBJ1-1	16	-	TRBD1	TRBV4-3	TGCGCCAGCAGCCCGTCCGACAGGGTCGGGGACACTGAAGCTTTCTTT	CASSPSDRVGDTEAFF
TRBJ2-1	16	once	-	TRBV3-1/TRBV3-2	TGTGCCAGCAGCCACCCAACATTAGCAGCCTACAATGAGCAGTTCTTC	CASSHPTLAAYNEQFF
TRBJ2-1	14	-	-	TRBV7-2	TGTGCCAGCAGCCCCCGGCGGACCTACAATGAGCAGTTCTTC	CASSPRRTYNEQFF
TRBJ2-1	21	-	TRBD1	TRBV4-3	TGCGCCAGCAGCCGGTACTTTACGAGGGGGCCAGATGGTAGCTCCTACAATGAGCAGTTCTTC	CASSRYFTRGPDGSSYNEQFF
TRBJ2-3	14	-	-	TRBV7-6	TGTGCCAGCAGCTTAACAGCTTACACAGATACGCAGTATTTT	CASSLTAYTDTQYF
TRBJ2-5	13	-	TRBD1	TRBV6-5	TGTGCCAGCAGATCTACAGGGGTCGAGACCCAGTACTTC	CASRSTGVETQYF
TRBJ1-6	13	few	-	TRBV3-1/TRBV3-2	TGTGCCAGCAGCCAAGCTACAGACTCACCCCTCCACTTT	CASSQATDSPLHF
TRBJ1-5	13	-	-	TRBV3-1/TRBV3-2	TGTGCCAGCAGCCAAGAGAGGAATCAGCCCCAGCATTTT	CASSQERNQPQHF
TRBJ1-3	14	-	-	TRBV7-9	TGTGCCAGCAGCGTCGGACAGAGTGGAAACACCATATATTTT	CASSVGQSGNTIYF
TRBJ1-5	13	-	-	TRBV15	TGTGCCACCAGCAGGGGAGCGAATCAGCCCCAGCATTTT	CATSRGANQPQHF
TRBJ2-3	17	-	TRBD2	TRBV3-1/TRBV3-2	TGTGCCAGCAGCCAAGTCCTAGCGGGGGGTAACACAGATACGCAGTATTTT	CASSQVLAGGNTDTQYF
TRBJ2-1	15	-	-	TRBV24-1	TGTGCCACCAGTGATCCGAGTCTGCCCTTCAATGAGCAGTTCTTC	CATSDPSLPFNEQFF
TRBJ2-5	15	-	-	TRBV9	TGTGCCAGCAGCGTAGGCCTCCCCGTGAGAGAGACCCAGTACTTC	CASSVGLPVRETQYF
TRBJ2-3	13	-	-	TRBV29-1	TGCAGCGTTGATCCTTCTAGCACAGATACGCAGTATTTT	CSVDPSSTDTQYF
TRBJ1-1	13	few	TRBD1	TRBV3-1/TRBV3-2	TGTGCCAGCAGCCAAGGGACAGGGGGAGAAGCTTTCTTT	CASSQGTGGEAFF
TRBJ2-2	18	-	TRBD2	TRBV11-2	TGTGCCAGCAGCTTAGTTGGGGGAGCGGGAGCAGTCACCGGGGAGCTGTTTTTT	CASSLVGGAGAVTGELFF
TRBJ2-3	14	-	-	TRBV9	TGTGCCAGCAGCGTTGGGGAGGGCACAGATACGCAGTATTTT	CASSVGEGTDTQYF
TRBJ2-5	17	-	TRBD2	TRBV9	TGTGCCAGCAGCGGCGGGACTAGCGGGGGGGCCGGGGAGACCCAGTACTTC	CASSGGTSGGAGETQYF